These T cell receptor beta chains were read from a single sample in a study of T cells after posttransplantation cyclophosphamide. Only in-frame clones appear in the TCRdb table, and some are missing; sequencing was by immunoSEQ multiplex PCR. The sample presents several thousand clones, none singletons. The source material was PBMCs, sampled after allogeneic stem cell transplant with posttransplant cyclophosphamide. The receptor set was obtained from a female patient between 50 and 60 years old who received an allogeneic stem cell transplant from a related donor, was CMV-positive, and had no GVHD. Some T cells may have come from the graft donor. The CDR3 runs from the conserved cysteine through the conserved F or W. D genes are given only for firm matches. Only some rows state a clone size, as once, few, many or a class for expanded clones.

J gene: TRBJ2-3; CDR3 length: 18; clone size: many; D gene: TRBD2; V gene: TRBV11-3; CDR3 DNA: TGTGCCAGCAGCTTAGGGGATTTAGCGGGACCCTACACAGATACGCAGTATTTT; CDR3 protein: CASSLGDLAGPYTDTQYF
J gene: TRBJ2-3; CDR3 length: 15; clone size: many; D gene: TRBD2; V gene: TRBV5-6; CDR3 DNA: TGTGCCAGCAGCATCCCGGGACTAGCAGCAGATACGCAGTATTTT; CDR3 protein: CASSIPGLAADTQYF
J gene: TRBJ1-4; CDR3 length: 14; clone size: many; D gene: -; V gene: TRBV18; CDR3 DNA: TGTGCCAGCTCACTGAGGGGGACTAATGAAAAACTGTTTTTT; CDR3 protein: CASSLRGTNEKLFF
J gene: TRBJ2-2; CDR3 length: 17; clone size: many; D gene: TRBD2; V gene: TRBV11-2; CDR3 DNA: TGTGCCAGCAGCTTAGCCCGGACTAGCGGGAGATCCGGGGAGCTGTTTTTT; CDR3 protein: CASSLARTSGRSGELFF
J gene: TRBJ2-3; CDR3 length: 13; clone size: many; D gene: -; V gene: TRBV7-9; CDR3 DNA: TGTGCCGGGGGGGCCCATGGCACAGATACGCAGTATTTT; CDR3 protein: CAGGAHGTDTQYF
J gene: TRBJ1-1; CDR3 length: 16; clone size: many; D gene: TRBD1; V gene: TRBV11-2; CDR3 DNA: TGTGCCAGCAGCCCCCAGGACAGGTGGTTTGGTACTGAAGCTTTCTTT; CDR3 protein: CASSPQDRWFGTEAFF
J gene: TRBJ2-3; CDR3 length: 18; clone size: -; D gene: -; V gene: TRBV7-3; CDR3 DNA: TGTGCCAGCAGCTTAACGGTTAACAGGGCTTTGGGCACAGATACGCAGTATTTT; CDR3 protein: CASSLTVNRALGTDTQYF
J gene: TRBJ2-5; CDR3 length: 16; clone size: many; D gene: -; V gene: TRBV7-2; CDR3 DNA: TGTGCCAGCAGCTTATGGGTCCGAGGGGCCGGGGAGACCCAGTACTTC; CDR3 protein: CASSLWVRGAGETQYF
J gene: TRBJ2-5; CDR3 length: 16; clone size: few; D gene: TRBD2; V gene: TRBV5-1; CDR3 DNA: TGCGCCAGCAGCTTGGTCCTAGCGGGGATAAAAGAGACCCAGTACTTC; CDR3 protein: CASSLVLAGIKETQYF
J gene: TRBJ1-2; CDR3 length: 15; clone size: many; D gene: TRBD1; V gene: TRBV6-1; CDR3 DNA: TGTGCCAGCAGTGACGGGGGACAGGGGGCAAGGGGCTACACCTTC; CDR3 protein: CASSDGGQGARGYTF
J gene: TRBJ1-5; CDR3 length: 19; clone size: many; D gene: TRBD1; V gene: TRBV14; CDR3 DNA: TGTGCCAGCAGCCAATCGGACAGGCGTCGGAACTATAGCAATCAGCCCCAGCATTTT; CDR3 protein: CASSQSDRRRNYSNQPQHF
J gene: TRBJ2-5; CDR3 length: 17; clone size: few; D gene: TRBD2; V gene: TRBV29-1; CDR3 DNA: TGCAGCGCAGCCGGGACTAGCGGGAGAGGAGTGGGAGAGACCCAGTACTTC; CDR3 protein: CSAAGTSGRGVGETQYF